The rows below give T cell receptor beta chains drawn from one sample of a study of Graves' ophthalmopathy and Graves' hyperthyroidism. TCRdb recomputed calls from the multiplex PCR reads with MiXCR, one row per CDR3 protein. The repertoire includes about 480,000 distinct CDR3 sequences, approximately 15% of them detected once, and over 8% sits in the top ten. The material sequenced was blood. These receptors came from a woman in her twenties or thirties with Graves' ophthalmopathy. The CDR3 runs from the conserved cysteine through the conserved F or W. A D gene is named only where the DNA matches it firmly. Rows give clone size only sometimes, using once, few, many, or a class for an expanded clone.

v_gene	abundance	j_gene	d_gene	CDR3aa	CDR3nt
TRBV10-1	few	TRBJ2-7	TRBD2	CASSESASGAYEQYF	TGCGCCAGCAGTGAGTCGGCTAGCGGGGCCTACGAGCAGTACTTC
TRBV7-2	many	TRBJ1-3	.	CASSLSGGNSGNTIYF	TGTGCCAGCAGCTTAAGCGGGGGGAACTCTGGAAACACCATATATTTT
TRBV30	many	TRBJ2-7	.	CAWSVKGQGFSYEQYF	TGTGCCTGGAGTGTAAAGGGGCAGGGCTTCTCCTACGAGCAGTACTTC
TRBV20-1	many	TRBJ2-7	.	CSASHSGYEQYF	TGCAGTGCTTCCCACAGCGGCTACGAGCAGTACTTC
TRBV6-2/TRBV6-3	many	TRBJ1-6	.	CASRAREGFALHF	TGTGCCAGCAGGGCAAGGGAGGGATTCGCCCTCCACTTT
TRBV20-1	many	TRBJ2-7	TRBD1	CSARENRGTGEQYF	TGCAGTGCTAGAGAAAACAGGGGCACGGGCGAGCAGTACTTC
TRBV5-5	few	TRBJ1-5	TRBD1	CASSGIGTGSGQPQHF	TGTGCCAGCAGCGGGATTGGGACAGGATCTGGTCAGCCCCAGCATTTT
TRBV6-1	many	TRBJ2-7	.	CASSEGAREYF	TGTGCCAGCAGTGAAGGTGCCAGGGAGTACTTC
TRBV7-8	many	TRBJ2-7	.	CASSLRGVREQYF	TGTGCCAGCAGCTTAAGAGGGGTCCGGGAGCAGTACTTC
TRBV11-2	many	TRBJ2-2	TRBD1	CASSHYRGSNGELFF	TGTGCCAGCAGCCACTACAGGGGGAGTAACGGGGAGCTGTTTTTT
TRBV4-1	many	TRBJ2-7	.	CASSQVGQQRVEQYF	TGCGCCAGCAGCCAAGTTGGACAGCAGAGGGTCGAGCAGTACTTC
TRBV20-1	many	TRBJ2-7	TRBD1	CSVNDRKVGRGTEQYF	TGCAGTGTTAATGATCGAAAGGTGGGCAGGGGGACCGAGCAGTACTTC
TRBV20-1	many	TRBJ2-7	.	CSARARDSSYEQYF	TGCAGTGCTAGAGCCAGAGACAGCTCCTACGAGCAGTACTTC
TRBV5-1	many	TRBJ2-7	.	CASSRIQGTYEQYF	TGCGCCAGCAGCCGGATACAGGGTACCTACGAGCAGTACTTC
TRBV6-7	many	TRBJ2-7	.	CASSQFNSYEQYF	TGTGCCAGCAGTCAGTTTAACTCCTACGAGCAGTACTTC
TRBV12-3/TRBV12-4	many	TRBJ1-6	TRBD1	CASSPRAGGISPLHF	TGTGCCAGCAGTCCTCGTGCAGGGGGTATTTCACCCCTCCACTTT
TRBV24-1	.	TRBJ1-2	TRBD1	CATSERQGGGYTF	TGTGCCACCAGTGAAAGACAGGGAGGAGGCTACACCTTC
TRBV29-1	many	TRBJ1-2	.	CSVEDPGLSGYTF	TGCAGCGTTGAAGATCCAGGGTTAAGTGGCTACACCTTC
TRBV29-1	many	TRBJ2-5	.	CSVEETGRMRETQYF	TGCAGCGTTGAAGAAACCGGCAGAATGAGAGAGACCCAGTACTTC
TRBV30	many	TRBJ1-6	.	CAWSLWNSPLHF	TGTGCCTGGAGTTTATGGAATTCACCCCTCCACTTT
TRBV6-2/TRBV6-3	few	TRBJ1-1	TRBD1	CASSPSAGTGGRLNTEAFF	TGTGCCAGCAGTCCATCAGCCGGGACAGGGGGCCGTCTGAACACTGAAGCTTTCTTT
TRBV6-1	many	TRBJ2-2	TRBD1	CASTQTGGLAGELLF	TGTGCCAGCACCCAGACAGGGGGTCTTGCCGGGGAGCTGCTTTTT
TRBV20-1	many	TRBJ2-7	TRBD1	CSARERTGLFYEQYF	TGCAGTGCTAGAGAGCGGACAGGATTATTCTACGAGCAGTACTTC
TRBV27	many	TRBJ2-5	.	CASSTTLDKVGTQYF	TGTGCCAGCAGCACCACCCTGGACAAGGTTGGGACCCAGTACTTC
TRBV12-3/TRBV12-4	many	TRBJ1-1	.	CASSVRQRGSTEAFF	TGTGCCAGCAGTGTCCGACAGAGAGGTAGCACTGAAGCTTTCTTT
TRBV28	few	TRBJ1-2	.	CASSFLRGRDYGYTF	TGTGCCAGCAGTTTTCTTAGGGGCCGGGACTATGGCTACACCTTC
TRBV18	once	TRBJ2-2	.	CASSPAATNTGELFF	TGTGCCAGCTCACCAGCGGCGACGAACACCGGGGAGCTGTTTTTT
TRBV12-3/TRBV12-4	many	TRBJ1-6	.	CASSPGTASSPLHF	TGTGCCAGCAGTCCTGGGACGGCCAGTTCACCCCTCCACTTT
TRBV5-1	few	TRBJ1-2	.	CASSSPDNNYGYTF	TGCGCCAGCAGCAGCCCGGACAATAACTATGGCTACACCTTC
TRBV30	many	TRBJ1-1	.	CAWIGGQSMNTEAFF	TGTGCCTGGATTGGAGGACAGAGTATGAACACTGAAGCTTTCTTT
TRBV19	.	TRBJ2-7	TRBD1	CASSKGQGTTMQYF	TGTGCCAGTAGTAAGGGACAGGGCACTACGATGCAGTACTTC
TRBV9	.	TRBJ2-5	.	CASSSPGSIQETQYF	TGTGCCAGCAGCTCCCCCGGCTCGATCCAAGAGACCCAGTACTTC
TRBV6-4	many	TRBJ2-5	TRBD2	CASRDQLAGGERRETQYF	TGTGCCAGCAGGGACCAACTAGCGGGAGGAGAAAGGCGGGAGACCCAGTACTTC
TRBV12-3/TRBV12-4	.	TRBJ1-2	TRBD1	CASTRTGYGYTF	TGTGCCAGCACCCGGACAGGGTATGGCTACACCTTC
TRBV28	many	TRBJ2-5	TRBD1	CASSLTGVVGETQYF	TGTGCCAGCAGTTTGACAGGGGTGGTAGGGGAGACCCAGTACTTC
TRBV2	.	TRBJ1-5	.	CASSRTETLNQPQHF	TGTGCCAGCAGTCGGACAGAGACCCTCAATCAGCCCCAGCATTTT
TRBV6-9	many	TRBJ1-5	.	CASSTHTAMGSNSNQPQHF	TGTGCCAGCAGTACCCATACTGCCATGGGCTCAAATAGCAATCAGCCCCAGCATTTT
TRBV9	many	TRBJ1-2	.	CASSPTRADYGYTF	TGTGCCAGCAGCCCCACCCGGGCCGACTATGGCTACACCTTC
TRBV28	many	TRBJ2-7	.	CASSPDGPYEQYF	TGTGCCAGCTCCCCCGACGGACCCTACGAGCAGTACTTC